Listed here are 21 T cell receptor beta chains from one sample, sequenced in a study of T cell repertoires in cytomegalovirus infection. Each CDR3 protein is one row after TCRdb ran MiXCR on the reads. In the table there are 500,000 or so distinct CDR3 sequences, about 15% of which are singletons. Specimen: CD8+ T cells from PBMCs. The receptors shown here come from a human donor in good health (CMV status not recorded). Some clones in this sample may be carry-over from other donors' samples.

This clonotype was seen many times. This chain uses TRBV6-4 with TRBJ2-1; maybe TRBD1 (6 bases). This CDR3 contains 11 residues. V was shortened by 10 bases and J by 16 bases, with 20 bases between the two germline ends. Germline CDR1 is MRHNA and CDR2 is SNTAGT. For the CDR3, the DNA is TGTGCCACTTCAACAGGGACGAGGGTTTTCTTC. This translates into CATSTGTRVFF.

This clonotype showed up many times. The rearrangement joins TRBV7-3 to TRBJ2-5, with 11 bases lining up with TRBD1. V lost 8 bases and J lost 5; bases outside the gene matches: 4. From germline, CDR1 is SGHTA and CDR2 FQGTGA. CDR3 size: 13 residues. DNA for the CDR3: TGTGCCAGCGGACAGGGGGCCATGGAGACCCAGTACTTC. Translation: CASGQGAMETQYF.

This clonotype was observed at least ten times. CDR3 sequence: CASRGDVTEAFF. CDR3 nucleotide sequence: TGTGCCAGCAGGGGAGACGTGACAGAAGCTTTCTTT. The chain uses TRBV7-6 and TRBJ1-1; D is uncertain. This CDR3 has 12 residues. Deletions cut 6 bases from V and 8 bases from J, with 13 bases between. Per the germline V gene, CDR1 is SGHVS and CDR2 is FNYEAQ. The full variable domain, with the rest looked up from reference TRBV7-6 and TRBJ1-1, is GAGVSQSPRYKVTKRGQDVALRCDPISGHVSLYWYRQALGQGPEFLTYFNYEAQQDKSGLPNDRFSAERPEGSISTLTIQRTEQRDSAMYRCASRGDVTEAFFGQGTRLTVV.

Concerning this clonotype itself: Just one base apart from a much larger clone, this may be a read error. CDR3 bases: TGTGCCAGCAGCCGAGAGGGAGTGAGAGAGACCCAGTACTTC. This codes for CASSREGVRETQYF. The V call is TRBV7-2, the J call TRBJ2-5; maybe TRBD2 (5 bases). The CDR3 spans 14 residues. Trimming took off 5 bases at V and 4 bases at J, with 14 bases between the two ends. Germline V gene lookup returns CDR1 SGHTA and CDR2 FQGNSA.

DNA of the CDR3: TGCAGCGTTGACCTGGGACGGAAGAGACGCAATGGCTACACCTTC. The encoded protein is CSVDLGRKRRNGYTF. This chain connects TRBV29-1 to TRBJ1-2; a weak D match, TRBD1 (5 bases). V lost 3 bases, J lost 6 bases, and 20 bases lay in between. The CDR3 contains 15 residues. Germline values: CDR1 SQVTM, CDR2 ANQGSEA. Full variable domain (outside the CDR3, taken from reference TRBV29-1 and TRBJ1-2): SAVISQKPSRDICQRGTSLTIQCQVDSQVTMMFWYRQQPGQSLTLIATANQGSEATYESGFVIDKFPISRPNLTFSTLTVSNMSPEDSSIYLCSVDLGRKRRNGYTFGSGTRLTVV.

The genes are TRBV15 and TRBJ1-6, with D tentatively TRBD1 (6 bases). Germline values: CDR1 LNHNV, CDR2 YYDKDF (reference sequence). Trimming shortened V by 0 bases and J by 6 bases, and 9 bases separated the two germline ends. The CDR3 runs to 15 residues. As DNA, the CDR3 is TGTGCCACCAGCAGAGATAGGGGGATTAATTCACCCCTCCACTTT. Amino acids: CATSRDRGINSPLHF.

The sample holds one count of this clonotype. A read error may explain this, as a much larger clone is one base away. V is TRBV4-1 and J is TRBJ1-2, with 8 bases lining up with TRBD1. The CDR3 sequence is 15 residues long. With 4 bases clipped from V and 5 bases from J, the junction kept 9 bases outside the gene matches. The germline CDR1 and CDR2 sequences are MGHRA and YSYEKL. Here the CDR3 reads CASSPNRGEKYGYTF. The DNA of the CDR3 is TGCGCCAGCAGCCCTAACAGGGGGGAAAAGTATGGCTACACCTTC.

J is TRBJ1-2 and V is TRBV6-5, with no clear D. The V and J ends lost 7 bases and 2 bases respectively, with 8 bases between them. The CDR3 totals 12 residues. Germline CDR1 and CDR2: MNHEY and SVGAGI. The CDR3 DNA reads TGTGCCAGCAAAACGGGGAACTATGGCTACACCTTC. Its translation: CASKTGNYGYTF.

This clonotype was counted many times. The chain couples TRBV29-1 to TRBJ2-1; TRBD2 matches 13 bases. V lost 2 bases and J lost 1; bases outside the gene matches: 8. CDR3 length: 18 residues. Looked up from germline, CDR1 is SQVTM and CDR2 is ANQGSEA. The CDR3 sequence is CSVETPRTSGRSYNEQFF. The DNA for the CDR3 is TGCAGCGTTGAAACCCCCCGGACTAGCGGGAGATCCTACAATGAGCAGTTCTTC.

The V call is TRBV11-2, the J call TRBJ2-5; TRBD2 is a possible D gene (6 bases). The CDR3 consists of 15 residues. CDR1 and CDR2 from the germline V gene are SGHAT and FQNNGV. Deletions cut 0 bases from V and 1 base from J, with 9 bases between. In nucleotides, the CDR3 is TGTGCCAGCAGCTTAGAAGCGGGTCCCCAAGAGACCCAGTACTTC. It specifies CASSLEAGPQETQYF. Full variable domain (missing parts from reference TRBV11-2 and TRBJ2-5): EAGVAQSPRYKIIEKRQSVAFWCNPISGHATLYWYQQILGQGPKLLIQFQNNGVVDDSQLPKDRFSAERLKGVDSTLKIQPAKLEDSAVYLCASSLEAGPQETQYFGPGTRLLVL.

This clonotype was counted a few times. The DNA of the CDR3 is TGTGCCAGCAGTTTAACCATGATAGCGGGTACACCAAGTGAGCAGTTCTTC. This codes for CASSLTMIAGTPSEQFF. The chain combines TRBV28 with TRBJ2-1, with 7 nucleotides matching TRBD2. The CDR3 contains 17 residues. The germline CDR1 and CDR2 sequences are MDHEN and SYDVKM. The V gene end was trimmed by 2 bases and the J gene end by 9 bases; junction bases not matched to a gene: 16.

This clonotype showed up many times. J is TRBJ1-6 and V is TRBV7-6; 7 bases agree with TRBD1. The CDR3 has 14 residues. The trim removed 4 bases at V and 10 bases at J, leaving 7 bases unmatched. Germline V lookup: CDR1 SGHVS, CDR2 FNYEAQ. The CDR3 protein is CASSSHRGDSPLHF. In DNA form, the CDR3 reads TGTGCCAGCAGCTCTCACAGGGGAGACTCACCCCTCCACTTT.

This clonotype was observed a few times. The chain joins TRBV9 to TRBJ2-1, with TRBD2 identical over 12 bases. Unmatched junction bases numbered 10, after V lost 4 bases and J lost 5 bases. Germline V gene lookup returns CDR1 SGDLS and CDR2 YYNGEE. The CDR3 length is 17 residues. The CDR3 coding sequence is TGTGCCAGCAGCTTTCCGACTAGCGGGGGCCGCAACAATGAGCAGTTCTTC. Amino acid sequence: CASSFPTSGGRNNEQFF. The full variable domain, in which reference TRBV9 and TRBJ2-1 provide the parts outside the CDR3, is DSGVTQTPKHLITATGQRVTLRCSPRSGDLSVYWYQQSLDQGLQFLIQYYNGEERAKGNILERFSAQQFPDLHSELNLSSLELGDSALYFCASSFPTSGGRNNEQFFGPGTRLTVL.

The chain uses TRBV20-1 and TRBJ1-1, with D unresolved. This CDR3 has 17 residues. Trimming removed 0 bases from V and 4 bases from J, with 21 bases in between. The germline V gene has CDR1 DFQATT and CDR2 SNEGSKA (reference sequence). The CDR3 spells CSARDSELTPVGTEAFF. In DNA, the CDR3 is TGCAGTGCTAGAGATTCTGAACTGACCCCGGTCGGCACTGAAGCTTTCTTT.

This clonotype was seen ten or more times. The V and J genes are TRBV7-3 and TRBJ2-2; 9 positions agree with TRBD1. With 1 base clipped from V and 5 bases from J, the junction kept 5 bases outside the gene matches. Per germline, CDR1 SGHTA and CDR2 FQGTGA. The CDR3 is 16 residues long. Written as DNA, the CDR3 is TGTGCCAGCAGCTTAATGGGGACAGGGCGAACCGGGGAGCTGTTTTTT. Protein sequence: CASSLMGTGRTGELFF.

Concerning this clonotype itself: A read error may account for a junction end that differs from germline. CDR3 coding DNA: TGCGCCAGCAGCCAAGGCGGCGGGGGGAGAAACTTT. Amino acids: CASSQGGGGRNF. The chain joins TRBV4-1 to TRBJ1-1; tentatively, D is TRBD1 (5 bases). The CDR3 sequence is 12 residues long. Germline V gives CDR1 MGHRA, CDR2 YSYEKL.

This clonotype was observed once. This chain uses TRBV9 with TRBJ2-1, with D perhaps matching TRBD1 or TRBD2 (5 bases each). The ends were cut back, 4 bases at V and 7 bases at J, with 21 bases in the middle. The V gene's germline CDR1 is SGDLS and CDR2 YYNGEE. The CDR3 runs to 16 residues. The CDR3 spells CASSPLSKPGGNEQFF. As DNA, the CDR3 is TGTGCCAGCAGCCCTCTTAGCAAACCTGGGGGTAATGAGCAGTTCTTC.

V usage is TRBV10-3 and J usage is TRBJ2-3; 13 bases agree with TRBD2. CDR1 is ENHRY and CDR2 is SYGVKD in the germline V gene. V shed 8 bases, J shed 4 bases, and the junction held 6 bases outside the gene matches. The CDR3 extends over 15 amino acids. CDR3 nucleotide sequence: TGTGCCATCCGGGGACTAGCGGGATACGCAGATACGCAGTATTTT. This gives the protein CAIRGLAGYADTQYF.

This clonotype has at least ten counts. The chain combines TRBV7-4 with TRBJ2-5; D tentatively fits TRBD1 or TRBD2 (5 bases each). CDR1 and CDR2 (germline): SGHVT, SQSDAQ. With 4 bases removed from V and 5 bases from J, the gap between germline ends came to 14 bases. The length of the CDR3 is 14 residues. CDR3 region: CASSSPTGDETQYF. CDR3 nucleotide sequence: TGTGCCAGCAGCTCCCCAACCGGGGACGAGACCCAGTACTTC.

The chain carries TRBV9 and TRBJ1-1; no firm D call. V lost 1 base and J lost 1, with 8 bases in between. CDR3 length equals 14 residues. Germline CDR1 and CDR2: SGDLS and YYNGEE. CDR3 in amino acids: CASSVKGGNTEAFF. CDR3 sequence (DNA): TGTGCCAGCAGCGTAAAAGGAGGGAACACTGAAGCTTTCTTT.

In regard to this clonotype: This sequence may be a read error, since a much larger clone differs from it by one base. Likely a read error: the CDR3 ends without its conserved phenylalanine or tryptophan. The chain has TRBV5-5 and TRBJ2-7, with a weak D call TRBD1 (6 bases). The CDR3 consists of 14 residues. Trimming cost V 4 bases and J 0 bases, with 11 bases left between them. Germline CDR1 and CDR2: SGHKS and YYEKEE (reference sequence). CDR3 loop: CASSRTGISYEQYL. Written as DNA, the CDR3 is TGTGCCAGCAGCCGAACAGGGATCTCCTACGAGCAGTACTTA.